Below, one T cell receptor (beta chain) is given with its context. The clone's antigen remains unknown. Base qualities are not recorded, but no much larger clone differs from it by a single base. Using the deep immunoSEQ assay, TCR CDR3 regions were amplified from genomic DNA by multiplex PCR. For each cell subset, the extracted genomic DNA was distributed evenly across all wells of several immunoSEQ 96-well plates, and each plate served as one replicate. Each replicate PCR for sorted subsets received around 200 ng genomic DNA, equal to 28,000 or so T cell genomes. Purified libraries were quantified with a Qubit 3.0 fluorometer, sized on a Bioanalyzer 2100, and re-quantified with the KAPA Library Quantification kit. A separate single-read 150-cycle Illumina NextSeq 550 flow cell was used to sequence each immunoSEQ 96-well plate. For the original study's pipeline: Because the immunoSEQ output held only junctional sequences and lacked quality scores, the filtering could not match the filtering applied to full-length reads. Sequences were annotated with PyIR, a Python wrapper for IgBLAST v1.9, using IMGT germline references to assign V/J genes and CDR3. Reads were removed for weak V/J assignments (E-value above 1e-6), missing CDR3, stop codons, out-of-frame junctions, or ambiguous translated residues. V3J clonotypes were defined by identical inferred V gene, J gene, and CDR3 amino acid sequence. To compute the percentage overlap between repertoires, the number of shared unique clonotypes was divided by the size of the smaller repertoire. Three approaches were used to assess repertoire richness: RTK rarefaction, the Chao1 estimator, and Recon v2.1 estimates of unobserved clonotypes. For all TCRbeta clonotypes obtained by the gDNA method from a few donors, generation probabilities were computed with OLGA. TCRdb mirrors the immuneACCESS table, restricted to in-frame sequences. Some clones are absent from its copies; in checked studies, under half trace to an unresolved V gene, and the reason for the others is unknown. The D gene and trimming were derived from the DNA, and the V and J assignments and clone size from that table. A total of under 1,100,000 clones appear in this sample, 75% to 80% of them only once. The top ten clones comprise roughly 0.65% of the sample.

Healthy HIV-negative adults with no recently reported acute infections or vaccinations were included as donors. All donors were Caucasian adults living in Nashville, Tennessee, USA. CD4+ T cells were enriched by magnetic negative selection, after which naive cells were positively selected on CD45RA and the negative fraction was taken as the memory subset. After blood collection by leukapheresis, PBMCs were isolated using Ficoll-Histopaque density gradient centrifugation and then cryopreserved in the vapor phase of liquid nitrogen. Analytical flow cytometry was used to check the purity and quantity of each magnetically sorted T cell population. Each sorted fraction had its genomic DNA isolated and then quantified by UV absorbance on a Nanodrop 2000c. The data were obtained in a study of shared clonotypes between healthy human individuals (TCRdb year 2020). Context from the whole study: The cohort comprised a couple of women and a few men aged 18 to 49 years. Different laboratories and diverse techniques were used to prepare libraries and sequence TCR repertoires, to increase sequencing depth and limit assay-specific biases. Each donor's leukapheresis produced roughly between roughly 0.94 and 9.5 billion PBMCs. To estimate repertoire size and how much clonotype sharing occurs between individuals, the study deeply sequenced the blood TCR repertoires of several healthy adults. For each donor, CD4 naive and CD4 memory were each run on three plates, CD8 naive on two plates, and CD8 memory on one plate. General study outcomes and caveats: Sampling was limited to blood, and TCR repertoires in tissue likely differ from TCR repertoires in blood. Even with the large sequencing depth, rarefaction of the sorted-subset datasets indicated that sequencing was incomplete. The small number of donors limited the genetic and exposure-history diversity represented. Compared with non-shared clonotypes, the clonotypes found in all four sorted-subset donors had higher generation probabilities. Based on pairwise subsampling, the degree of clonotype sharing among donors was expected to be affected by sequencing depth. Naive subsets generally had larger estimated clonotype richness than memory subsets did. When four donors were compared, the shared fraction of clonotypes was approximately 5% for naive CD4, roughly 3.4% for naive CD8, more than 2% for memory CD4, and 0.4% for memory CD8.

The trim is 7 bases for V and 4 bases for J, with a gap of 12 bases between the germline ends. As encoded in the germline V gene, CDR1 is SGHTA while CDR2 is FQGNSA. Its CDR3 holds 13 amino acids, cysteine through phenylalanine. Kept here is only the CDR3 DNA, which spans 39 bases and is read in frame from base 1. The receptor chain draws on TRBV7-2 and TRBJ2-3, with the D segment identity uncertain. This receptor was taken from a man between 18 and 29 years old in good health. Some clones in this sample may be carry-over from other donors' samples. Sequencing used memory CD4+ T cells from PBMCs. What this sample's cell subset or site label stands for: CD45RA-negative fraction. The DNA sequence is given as TGTGCCAGCACAATAGCCCACGCAGATACGCAGTATTTT. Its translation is CASTIAHADTQYF. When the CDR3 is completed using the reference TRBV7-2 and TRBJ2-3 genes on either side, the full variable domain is GAGVSQSPSNKVTEKGKDVELRCDPISGHTALYWYRQSLGQGLEFLIYFQGNSAPDKSGLPSDRFSAERTGGSVSTLTIQRTQQEDSAVYLCASTIAHADTQYFGPGTRLTVL.